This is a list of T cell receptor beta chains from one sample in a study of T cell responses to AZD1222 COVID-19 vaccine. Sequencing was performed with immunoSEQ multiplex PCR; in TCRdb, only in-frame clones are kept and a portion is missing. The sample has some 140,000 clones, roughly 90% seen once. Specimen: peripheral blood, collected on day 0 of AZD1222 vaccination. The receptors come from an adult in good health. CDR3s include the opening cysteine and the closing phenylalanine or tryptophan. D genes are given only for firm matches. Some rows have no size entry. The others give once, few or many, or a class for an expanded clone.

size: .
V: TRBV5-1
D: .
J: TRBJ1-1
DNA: TGCGCCAGCAGCTCTGAGGGACGGTTGAACACTGAAGCTTTCTTT
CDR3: CASSSEGRLNTEAFF

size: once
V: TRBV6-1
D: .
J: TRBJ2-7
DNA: TGTGCCAGCAGGGTAAAGGGGTTTAACTACGAGCAGTACTTC
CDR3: CASRVKGFNYEQYF

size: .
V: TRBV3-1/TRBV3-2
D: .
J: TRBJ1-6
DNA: TGTGCCAGCAGCCCGGTCCCCGTGGCCTATAATTCACCCCTCCACTTT
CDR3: CASSPVPVAYNSPLHF

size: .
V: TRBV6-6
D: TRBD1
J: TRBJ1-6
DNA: TGTGCCAGCAGCCGGGACAGGGCCTATAATTCACCCCTCCACTTT
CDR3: CASSRDRAYNSPLHF

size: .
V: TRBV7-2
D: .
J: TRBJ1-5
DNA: TGTGCCAGCAGCTTACTCTCTGCTAGCAATCAGCCCCAGCATTTT
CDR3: CASSLLSASNQPQHF

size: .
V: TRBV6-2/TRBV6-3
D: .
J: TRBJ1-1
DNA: TGTGCCAGCAGTTCTCGTCCCACTGAAGCTTTCTTT
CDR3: CASSSRPTEAFF

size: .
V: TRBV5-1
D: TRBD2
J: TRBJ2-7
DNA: TGCGCCAGCAGCTTGGGGCTGGGGCGGGAGGTCCCCTACGAGCAGTACTTC
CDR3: CASSLGLGREVPYEQYF

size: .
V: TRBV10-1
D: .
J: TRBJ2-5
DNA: TGCGCCAGTGGGGAGGCGGGAGAGACCCAGTACTTC
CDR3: CASGEAGETQYF

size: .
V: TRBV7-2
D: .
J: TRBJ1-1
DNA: TGTGCCAGCAGCTTAGAGGGTCAGAACACTGAAGCTTTCTTT
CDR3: CASSLEGQNTEAFF

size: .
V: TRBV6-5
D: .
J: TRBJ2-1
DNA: TGTGCCAGCAGTTTATCCATAGGGAATGAGCAGTTCTTC
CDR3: CASSLSIGNEQFF

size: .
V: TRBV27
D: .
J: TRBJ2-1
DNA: TGTGCCAGTGGAAGCGTGTCCTCCTACAATGAGCAGTTCTTC
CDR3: CASGSVSSYNEQFF

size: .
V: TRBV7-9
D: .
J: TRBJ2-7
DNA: TGTGCCAGCAGCGCCCAGGGCTCCCCATCCTACGAGCAGTACTTC
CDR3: CASSAQGSPSYEQYF

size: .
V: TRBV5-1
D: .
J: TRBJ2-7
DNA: TGCGCCAGCCGGGACACCTTCTACGAGCAGTACTTC
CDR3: CASRDTFYEQYF

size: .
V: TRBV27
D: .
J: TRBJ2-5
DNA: TGTGCCAGCAGTTTAAGTCATTTGCAAGAGACCCAGTACTTC
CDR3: CASSLSHLQETQYF

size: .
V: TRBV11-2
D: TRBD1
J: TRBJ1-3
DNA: TGTGCCAGCAGCCGGGACAGCTTCTCTGGAAACACCATATATTTT
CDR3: CASSRDSFSGNTIYF

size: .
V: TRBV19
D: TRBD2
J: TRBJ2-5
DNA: TGTGCCAGTAGTTTGATAGCGGGGAGGGGAGAGACCCAGTACTTC
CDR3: CASSLIAGRGETQYF

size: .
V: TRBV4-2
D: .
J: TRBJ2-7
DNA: TGTGCCAGCAGCCAAGCGGTGGCAGGGGGAGGTAAGTCCTACGAGCAGTACTTC
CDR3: CASSQAVAGGGKSYEQYF

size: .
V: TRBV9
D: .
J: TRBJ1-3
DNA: TGTGCCAGCAGCTACAGGGTATGGGACACCATATATTTT
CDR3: CASSYRVWDTIYF

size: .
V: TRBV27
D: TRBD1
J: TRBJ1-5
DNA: TGTGCCAGCAGCATGACAGGGGATGGGAGCAATCAGCCCCAGCATTTT
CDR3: CASSMTGDGSNQPQHF

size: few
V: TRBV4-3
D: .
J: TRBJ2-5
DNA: TGCGCCAGCAGCCAAGGGCCAGGCCGCCAAGAGACCCAGTACTTC
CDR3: CASSQGPGRQETQYF

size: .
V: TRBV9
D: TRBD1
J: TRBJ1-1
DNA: TGTGCCAGCAGCGCCAACAGGGACAGAGGGAACACTGAAGCTTTCTTT
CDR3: CASSANRDRGNTEAFF

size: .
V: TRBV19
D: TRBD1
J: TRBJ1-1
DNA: TGTGCCAGTAGTATAGTAGGACAGGGTGGCACTGAAGCTTTCTTT
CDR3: CASSIVGQGGTEAFF

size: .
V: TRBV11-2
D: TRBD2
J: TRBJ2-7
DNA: TGTGCCAGCAGACAGGGACTAGCGGGAGTTTTCTACGAGCAGTACTTC
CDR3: CASRQGLAGVFYEQYF

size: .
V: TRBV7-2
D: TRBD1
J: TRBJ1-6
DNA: TGTGCCAGCAGCCCAGGGACAGGGGGAAATTCACCCCTCCACTTT
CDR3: CASSPGTGGNSPLHF

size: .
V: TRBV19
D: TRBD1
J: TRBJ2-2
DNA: TGTGCCAGTAGCGAACGGGACAGGGGGTTCGGCGGGGAGCTGTTTTTT
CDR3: CASSERDRGFGGELFF

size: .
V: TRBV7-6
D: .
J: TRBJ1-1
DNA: TGTGCCAGCAGCTTAAGCCAGAACACTGAAGCTTTCTTT
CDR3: CASSLSQNTEAFF

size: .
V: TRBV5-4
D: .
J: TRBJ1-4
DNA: TGTGCCGTAACGACAGTCGACTCTCCTAAACTGTTTTTT
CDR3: CAVTTVDSPKLFF

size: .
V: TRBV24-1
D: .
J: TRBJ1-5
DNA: TGTGCCACCAGTGATCGCCTAGGGGGCAATCAGCCCCAGCATTTT
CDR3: CATSDRLGGNQPQHF

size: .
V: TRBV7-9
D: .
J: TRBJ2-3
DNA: TGTGCCAGCAGCCGAGGGCAGGGTGCAGATACGCAGTATTTT
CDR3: CASSRGQGADTQYF

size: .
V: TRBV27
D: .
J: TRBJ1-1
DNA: TGTGCCAGCAGTTTATACCCGGACACTGAAGCTTTCTTT
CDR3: CASSLYPDTEAFF

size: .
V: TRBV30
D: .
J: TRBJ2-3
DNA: TGTGCCTGGACCGGTTCTAGCACAGATACGCAGTATTTT
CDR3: CAWTGSSTDTQYF

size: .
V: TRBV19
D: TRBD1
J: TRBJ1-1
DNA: TGTGCCAGTAGTAATTTGAGACACAGGGGAATCACTGAAGCTTTCTTT
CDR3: CASSNLRHRGITEAFF